Listed here is a single T cell receptor beta chain. The record originates from a study of T cell responses to AZD1222 COVID-19 vaccine. Germline CDR1 is LNHNV and CDR2 is YYDKDF (reference sequence). The V and J ends lost 0 bases and 5 bases, in that order; junction bases with no gene match: 7. This CDR3 has 16 amino acids. Assay: immunoSEQ multiplex PCR; the TCRdb copy retains only in-frame clones and omits some. This repertoire shows about 93,000 clones, 80% to 90% found once; its top ten account for roughly 6.5%. V is TRBV15 and J is TRBJ1-5, with 7 bases fitting TRBD1. The sample was peripheral blood, taken on day 0 of AZD1222 vaccination. This TCR derives from an adult in good health. The CDR3 nucleotides read TGTGCCACCAGCAGAGATTTGTCAGGGGGTGATCAGCCCCAGCATTTT. Translated: CATSRDLSGGDQPQHF.